Listed below are T cell receptor beta chains from one sample, sequenced in a study of T cells in Graves' hyperthyroidism and ophthalmopathy. TCRdb independently ran MiXCR on the multiplex PCR reads; one entry per CDR3 protein. The sample has a few hundred thousand distinct CDR3 sequences; more than 15% are singletons. The sample consisted of blood. Source of these receptors: a young woman with Graves' ophthalmopathy. The CDR3 runs from the conserved cysteine through the conserved F or W. Size tells how often a clone was seen (once, few, many) or the class of an expanded clone, and some rows leave it out.

clone_size,v_call,cdr3_aa
few,TRBV9,CASSVEGRGASYF
few,TRBV3-1,CASSQVTGGSSGNTIYF
few,TRBV28,CASSPGLPSSGANVLTF
.,TRBV5-1,CASSEQPTGQGEKLFF
.,TRBV19,CASSMKRNTEAFF
.,TRBV28,CASSNGGDRYEQYF
many,TRBV2,CASSLGPTGYTF
many,TRBV29-1,CSVGAGEYEQYF
many,TRBV18,CASSPQDFSAFF
few,TRBV20-1,CSAAQRNQETQYF
many,TRBV20-1,CSARDLSGRHQETQYF
many,TRBV12-3/TRBV12-4,CASIRQGSTEAFF
.,TRBV10-3,CAIQSTDTQYF
many,TRBV11-3,CASSRDREGTQYF
.,TRBV29-1,CSVEAAAENTEAFF
many,TRBV7-2,CASSLAGATYNEQFF
many,TRBV28,CATRTSGSWGTDTQYF
once,TRBV7-9,CASSRRDVDSYEQYF
many,TRBV28,CASSLFGPSGVYNEQFF
few,TRBV4-3,CASSQDTLAGRTDTQYF
many,TRBV28,CASTHAYRTGAYEQYF
few,TRBV10-3,CAISGDGELNGYTF
many,TRBV6-2/TRBV6-3,CASSYLAAPLAKNIQYF
.,TRBV29-1,CSVEVATGNYGYTF
many,TRBV3-1,CASSLQLARSYNEQFF
many,TRBV29-1,CSVGYISYEQYF